This T cell receptor (beta chain) was found in a study of technical replicates of blood from a handful of donors. This table comes from immunoSEQ multiplex PCR, and its TCRdb copy is limited to in-frame clones, with some not included. The sample contains around 67,000 clones, roughly 92% of which appear only once. CDR3 length equals 18 residues. The V gene end was trimmed by 3 bases and the J gene end by 5 bases; junction bases not matched to a gene: 8. Germline CDR1 LGHNA, CDR2 YNFKEQ. Sequenced: T cells isolated from PBMCs. This clonotype was sampled from a human donor in good health. The chain joins TRBV4-2 to TRBJ2-2; 14 bases align to TRBD2. The CDR3 loop is CASSQGGLAGVKTGELFF. The CDR3 DNA follows: TGTGCCAGCAGCCAGGGGGGACTAGCGGGAGTGAAAACCGGGGAGCTGTTTTTT.